The clone carrying this TCR beta chain was observed a handful of times. Antigen: not known. This record belongs to a study of T-cell memory formation after mild COVID-19. Broader study findings: Prior to infection, memory already included some responding clones, suggesting cross-reactive memory joined. The main location of contracting CD4+ clones was CM and EM, and that of contracting CD8+ clones was EMRA. Clones shrinking between day 15 and 85 showed a balanced CD4/CD8 split, and those that grew later tilted toward CD4+.

TCRdb reprocessed the 5' RACE reads with MiXCR, giving one entry per CDR3 protein. The sample shows roughly 500,000 distinct CDR3 sequences, about a fifth of them seen only once. CDR1 and CDR2 from the germline V gene are MDHEN and SYDVKM. The ends were cut back, 3 bases at V and 6 bases at J, with 12 bases in the middle. There are 14 residues in the CDR3. Sequencing was done on a sample of PBMCs or a T cell subset sorted from them (not recorded which). This TCR came from an adult woman who had mild COVID-19 (a few samples of this study predate the infection). Cell type and time point are not known. V and J are TRBV28 and TRBJ1-5; no clear D. The CDR3 loop is CASSLLSEVQPQHF. The CDR3 DNA reads as TGTGCCAGCAGTTTGTTATCGGAGGTTCAGCCCCAGCATTTT.